This is a list of T cell receptor beta chains from one sample in a study of lymphopenia after photon versus proton radiotherapy. Sequencing used immunoSEQ multiplex PCR; TCRdb keeps in-frame clones, though not all of them. Altogether 68,000 or so clones are present, roughly 88% being singletons, with the ten largest covering approximately 2.9%. Source: peripheral blood, taken from a patient treated with photon-based radiotherapy. The receptor source for this set is a woman in her 70s with pancreatic cancer. Both conserved end residues are part of each CDR3. A D gene is named only where the DNA matches it firmly. The size entry is marked missing in some rows and otherwise reads once, few, many or a size class.

D	size	V	J	length	DNA	CDR3
TRBD1	-	TRBV11-1	TRBJ1-1	15	TGTGCCAGCAGCGATGGACAGGGTCTCGGGACTGAAGCTTTCTTT	CASSDGQGLGTEAFF
-	-	TRBV28	TRBJ2-7	17	TGTGCCAGCAGCCCCCCGGGTGGCGCCCTTAACTCCTACGAGCAGTACTTC	CASSPPGGALNSYEQYF
TRBD2	-	TRBV5-4	TRBJ2-1	15	TGTGCCAGCAGCTTCAGCGGGAGGGCCCACAATGAGCAGTTCTTC	CASSFSGRAHNEQFF
-	-	TRBV6-5	TRBJ2-5	14	TGTGCCAGCAGTTACGGTACAACTAGGGAGACCCAGTACTTC	CASSYGTTRETQYF
-	-	TRBV28	TRBJ2-6	18	TGTGCCAGTAAGGAGACCGGGACGGCCAATTCTGGGGCCAACGTCCTGACTTTC	CASKETGTANSGANVLTF
-	-	TRBV29-1	TRBJ2-3	14	TGCAGCGTTGTGTCGGGGTTTGGCACAGATACGCAGTATTTT	CSVVSGFGTDTQYF
TRBD2	-	TRBV4-3	TRBJ2-3	17	TGCGCCAGCAGCCAAGATCTGGGGACTAGCGGGAGTAATACGCAGTATTTT	CASSQDLGTSGSNTQYF
TRBD1	-	TRBV6-6	TRBJ2-5	11	TGTGCCAGCAGTTACTCGACGGGACAGAACTTC	CASSYSTGQNF
TRBD1	-	TRBV29-1	TRBJ2-6	16	TGCAGCGTCCTCCGGGACAGGGGCTCTGGGGCCAACGTCCTGACTTTC	CSVLRDRGSGANVLTF
TRBD2	once	TRBV9	TRBJ2-1	12	TGTGCCAGTGGACTAGCGGGAGATGAGCAGTTCTTC	CASGLAGDEQFF
-	-	TRBV25-1	TRBJ2-3	13	TGTGCCAGCAGTGAATATATCACAGATACGCAGTATTTT	CASSEYITDTQYF
TRBD1	-	TRBV6-1	TRBJ2-7	15	TGTGCCAGCAGTGAAATGACAGGGGGGACCTACGAGCAGTACTTC	CASSEMTGGTYEQYF
TRBD2	-	TRBV7-2	TRBJ2-7	14	TGTGCCAGCAGAGTTAGCGGGATCCCCTACGAGCAGTACTTC	CASRVSGIPYEQYF
-	-	TRBV15	TRBJ1-5	14	TGTGCCACCAGCAGAGGTGATTTGAGGGAGCCCCAGCATTTT	CATSRGDLREPQHF
-	once	TRBV7-6	TRBJ1-2	15	TGTGCCAGCAGCTTAGCGCGGGGGCCCCACTATGGCTACACCTTC	CASSLARGPHYGYTF
-	-	TRBV11-2	TRBJ2-7	15	TGTGCCAGCAGCTTAGCGAGCGGAATCTCCTACGAGCAGTACTTC	CASSLASGISYEQYF
-	-	TRBV28	TRBJ1-4	15	TGTGCCAGCAGTTTAGGGGGTGGCAGTAACGAAAAACTGTTTTTT	CASSLGGGSNEKLFF
TRBD1	-	TRBV5-4	TRBJ2-1	17	TGTGCCAGCAGCCCCGGACAGGGGGTTGTCTCCTACAATGAGCAGTTCTTC	CASSPGQGVVSYNEQFF
TRBD1	-	TRBV6-1	TRBJ2-7	15	TGTGCCAGCTCCGAAACCGGGACAGGGTCCCACGAGCAGTACTTC	CASSETGTGSHEQYF
TRBD1	-	TRBV7-2	TRBJ1-5	17	TGTGCCAGCAGCCGTGGGCCGACAGGGGCTACCAATCAGCCCCAGCATTTT	CASSRGPTGATNQPQHF
TRBD2	once	TRBV7-2	TRBJ2-5	17	TGTGCCAGCAGCTCGGGACTAGCGGGAGGATCGAGGGAGACCCAGTACTTC	CASSSGLAGGSRETQYF
TRBD2	-	TRBV6-1	TRBJ2-7	15	TGTGCCAGCAGTCTAGCGGGAGATCCCTCCTACGAGCAGTACTTC	CASSLAGDPSYEQYF
-	-	TRBV5-4	TRBJ2-3	14	TGTGCCAGCAGCTTGGCCGACTACCGGGATACGCAGTATTTT	CASSLADYRDTQYF
TRBD2	-	TRBV4-1	TRBJ2-7	16	TGCGCCAGCAGCCAAGTGCCACTAGCGGCTACCTACGAGCAGTACTTC	CASSQVPLAATYEQYF
TRBD1	-	TRBV28	TRBJ2-5	16	TGTGCCAGCAGTACTCGGACAGGGGGCGTCGTAGAGACCCAGTACTTC	CASSTRTGGVVETQYF
-	-	TRBV7-3	TRBJ2-3	13	TGTGCCAGCAGCGCGGACGGGGGAGATACGCAGTATTTT	CASSADGGDTQYF
-	few	TRBV7-9	TRBJ1-1	13	TGTGCCAGCAGCTTAGCAGGGAACACTGAAGCTTTCTTT	CASSLAGNTEAFF